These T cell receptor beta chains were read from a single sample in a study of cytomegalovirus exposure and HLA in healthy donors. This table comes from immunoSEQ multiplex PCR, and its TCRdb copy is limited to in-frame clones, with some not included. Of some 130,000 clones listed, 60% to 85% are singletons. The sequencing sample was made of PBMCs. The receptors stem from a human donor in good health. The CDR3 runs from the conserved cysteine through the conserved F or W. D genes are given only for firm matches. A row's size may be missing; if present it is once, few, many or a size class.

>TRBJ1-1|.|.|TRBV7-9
TGTGCCAGCAGCCTAGGGCAGTTCAACACTGAAGCTTTCTTT
CASSLGQFNTEAFF
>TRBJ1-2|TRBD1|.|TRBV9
TGTGCCAGCAGCGTAGCAGGGGGCGCGGGCTATGGCTACACCTTC
CASSVAGGAGYGYTF
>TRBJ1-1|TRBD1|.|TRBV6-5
TGTGCCAGCAGTTACGTCGATATGCAGGGGGCCGTGGTCTTT
CASSYVDMQGAVVF
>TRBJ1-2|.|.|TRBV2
TGTGCCTTGCGGGGGTATGGCTACACCTTC
CALRGYGYTF
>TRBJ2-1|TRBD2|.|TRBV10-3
TGTGCCATCAGCCCGGGGGGGAGCTCCTACAATGAGCAGTTCTTC
CAISPGGSSYNEQFF
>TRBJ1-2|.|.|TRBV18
TGTGCCAGCTCACCAGAGGCGACTGGGGCAGGGAACGGCTACACCTTC
CASSPEATGAGNGYTF
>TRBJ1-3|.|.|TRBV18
TGTGCCAGCTCAGACGCAGGTGGAAACACCATATATTTT
CASSDAGGNTIYF
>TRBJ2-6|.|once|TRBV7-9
TGTGCCAGCAGCTTGGGACATCAACTGGGGGCCAACGTCCTGACTTTC
CASSLGHQLGANVLTF
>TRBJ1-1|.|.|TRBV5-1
TGCGCCAGCAGCTTGGAGCAGGTCACTGAAGCTTTCTTT
CASSLEQVTEAFF
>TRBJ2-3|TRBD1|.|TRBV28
TGTGCCAGCAGTTCCCCGACAGGGGCTTTCACAGATACGCAGTATTTT
CASSSPTGAFTDTQYF